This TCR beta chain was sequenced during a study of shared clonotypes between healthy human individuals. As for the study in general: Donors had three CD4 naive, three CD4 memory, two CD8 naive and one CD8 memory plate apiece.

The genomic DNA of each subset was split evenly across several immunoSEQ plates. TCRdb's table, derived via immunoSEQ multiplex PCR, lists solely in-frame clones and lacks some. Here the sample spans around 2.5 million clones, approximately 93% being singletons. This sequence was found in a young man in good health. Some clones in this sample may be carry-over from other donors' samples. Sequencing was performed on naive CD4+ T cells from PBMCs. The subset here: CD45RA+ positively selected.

CDR3 region: CASSPTGAGTDTQYF. The CDR3 coding sequence is TGTGCCAGCAGCCCAACCGGGGCTGGCACAGATACGCAGTATTTT. The chain recombines TRBV14 with TRBJ2-3; the D gene could be TRBD1 or TRBD2 (5 bases each). The CDR3 is 15 residues long. Germline CDR1 reads SGHDN; CDR2 reads FVKESK. V lost 4 bases, J lost 1 base, and 12 bases lay in between.